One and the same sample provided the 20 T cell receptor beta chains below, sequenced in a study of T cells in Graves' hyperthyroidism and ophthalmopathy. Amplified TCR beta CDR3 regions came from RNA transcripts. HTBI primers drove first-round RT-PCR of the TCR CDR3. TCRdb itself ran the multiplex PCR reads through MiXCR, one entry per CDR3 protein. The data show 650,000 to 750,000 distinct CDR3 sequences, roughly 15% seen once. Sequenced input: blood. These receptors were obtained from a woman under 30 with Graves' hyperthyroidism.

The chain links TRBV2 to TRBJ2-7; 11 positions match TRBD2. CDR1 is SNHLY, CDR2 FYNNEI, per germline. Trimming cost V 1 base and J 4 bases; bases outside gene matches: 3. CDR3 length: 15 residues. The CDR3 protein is CASSEELAGAYEQYF. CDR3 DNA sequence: TGTGCCAGCAGTGAAGAACTAGCGGGAGCATACGAGCAGTACTTC. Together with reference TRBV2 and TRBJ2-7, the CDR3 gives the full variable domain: EPEVTQTPSHQVTQMGQEVILRCVPISNHLYFYWYRQILGQKVEFLVSFYNNEISEKSEIFDDQFSVERPDGSNFTLKIRSTKLEDSAMYFCASSEELAGAYEQYFGPGTRLTVT.

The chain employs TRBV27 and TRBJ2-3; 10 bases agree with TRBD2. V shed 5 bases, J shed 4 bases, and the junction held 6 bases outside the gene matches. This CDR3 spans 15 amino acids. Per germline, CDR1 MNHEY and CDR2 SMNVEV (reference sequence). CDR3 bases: TGTGCCAGCAGTGGCCGACTAGCGGGCCCAGATACGCAGTATTTT. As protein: CASSGRLAGPDTQYF.

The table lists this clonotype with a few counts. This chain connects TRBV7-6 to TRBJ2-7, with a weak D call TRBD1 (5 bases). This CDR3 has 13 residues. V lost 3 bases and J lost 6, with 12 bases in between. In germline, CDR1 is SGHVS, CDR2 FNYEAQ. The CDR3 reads CASSLTVLSEQYF. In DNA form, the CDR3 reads TGTGCCAGCAGCTTGACAGTACTGAGCGAGCAGTACTTC.

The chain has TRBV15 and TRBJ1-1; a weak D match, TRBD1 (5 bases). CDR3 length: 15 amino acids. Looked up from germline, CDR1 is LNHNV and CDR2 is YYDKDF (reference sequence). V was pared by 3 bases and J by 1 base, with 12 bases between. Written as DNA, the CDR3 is TGTGCCACCAGCAGGAAGGGGTTCTGGAACACTGAAGCTTTCTTT. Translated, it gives CATSRKGFWNTEAFF. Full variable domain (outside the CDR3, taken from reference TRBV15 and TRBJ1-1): DAMVIQNPRYQVTQFGKPVTLSCSQTLNHNVMYWYQQKSSQAPKLLFHYYDKDFNNEADTPDNFQSRRPNTSFCFLDIRSPGLGDTAMYLCATSRKGFWNTEAFFGQGTRLTVV.

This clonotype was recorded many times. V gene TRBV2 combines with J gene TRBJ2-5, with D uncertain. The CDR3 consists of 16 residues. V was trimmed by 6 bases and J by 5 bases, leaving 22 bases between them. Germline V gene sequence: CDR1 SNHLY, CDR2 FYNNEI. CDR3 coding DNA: TGTGCCAGCAGCGGAAGCTGGGTTCGGAACTCGGAGACCCAGTACTTC. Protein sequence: CASSGSWVRNSETQYF.

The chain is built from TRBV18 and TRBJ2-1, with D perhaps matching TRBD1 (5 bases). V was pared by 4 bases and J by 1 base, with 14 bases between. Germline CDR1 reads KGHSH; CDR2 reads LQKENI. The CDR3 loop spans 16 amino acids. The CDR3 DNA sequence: TGTGCCAGCTCACAAGCAACAGGATCTTCCTACAATGAGCAGTTCTTC. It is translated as CASSQATGSSYNEQFF.

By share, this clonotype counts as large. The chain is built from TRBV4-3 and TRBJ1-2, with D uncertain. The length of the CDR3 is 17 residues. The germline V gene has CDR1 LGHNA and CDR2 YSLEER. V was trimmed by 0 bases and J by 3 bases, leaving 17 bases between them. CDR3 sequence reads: CASSQDVGASNHYGYTF. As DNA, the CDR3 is TGCGCCAGCAGCCAAGATGTTGGTGCCAGTAACCACTATGGCTACACCTTC.

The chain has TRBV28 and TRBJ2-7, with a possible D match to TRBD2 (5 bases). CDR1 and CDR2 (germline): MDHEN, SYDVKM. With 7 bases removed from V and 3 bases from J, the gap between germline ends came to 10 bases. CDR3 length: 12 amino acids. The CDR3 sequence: CASIGVNYEQYF. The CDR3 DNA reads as TGTGCCAGCATCGGGGTGAACTACGAGCAGTACTTC.

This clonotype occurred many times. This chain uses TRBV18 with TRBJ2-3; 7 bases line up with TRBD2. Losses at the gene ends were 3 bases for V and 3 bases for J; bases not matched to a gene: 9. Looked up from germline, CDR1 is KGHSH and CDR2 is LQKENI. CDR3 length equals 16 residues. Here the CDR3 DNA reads TGTGCCAGCTCACCTTCGGCGGGCGGGAGAACAGATACGCAGTATTTT. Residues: CASSPSAGGRTDTQYF.

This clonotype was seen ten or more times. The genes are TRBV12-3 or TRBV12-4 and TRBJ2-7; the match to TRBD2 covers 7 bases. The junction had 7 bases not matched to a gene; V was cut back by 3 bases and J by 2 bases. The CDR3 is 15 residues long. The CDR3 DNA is TGTGCCAGCAGTTTCGGCGGGAGTGGCCCCTACGAGCAGTACTTC. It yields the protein CASSFGGSGPYEQYF.

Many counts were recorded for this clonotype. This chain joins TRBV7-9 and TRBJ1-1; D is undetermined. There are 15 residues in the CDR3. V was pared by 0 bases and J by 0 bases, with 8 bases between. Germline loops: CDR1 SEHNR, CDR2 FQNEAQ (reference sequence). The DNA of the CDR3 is TGTGCCAGCAGCTTAGCTCAGCGCATGAACACTGAAGCTTTCTTT. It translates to CASSLAQRMNTEAFF.

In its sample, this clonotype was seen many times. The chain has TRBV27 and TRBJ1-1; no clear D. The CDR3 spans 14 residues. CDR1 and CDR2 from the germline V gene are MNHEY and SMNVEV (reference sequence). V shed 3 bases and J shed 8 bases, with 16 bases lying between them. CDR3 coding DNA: TGTGCCAGCAGTTTGAGCCCCGGATTAGGGGAAGCTTTCTTT. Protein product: CASSLSPGLGEAFF.

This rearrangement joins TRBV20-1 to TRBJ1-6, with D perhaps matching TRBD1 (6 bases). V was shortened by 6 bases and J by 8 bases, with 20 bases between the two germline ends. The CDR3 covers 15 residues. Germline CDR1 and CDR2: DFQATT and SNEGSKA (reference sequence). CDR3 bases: TGCAGTGCCCCCGAGGGGGGGCGATCGCATTCACCCCTCCACTTT. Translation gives CSAPEGGRSHSPLHF.

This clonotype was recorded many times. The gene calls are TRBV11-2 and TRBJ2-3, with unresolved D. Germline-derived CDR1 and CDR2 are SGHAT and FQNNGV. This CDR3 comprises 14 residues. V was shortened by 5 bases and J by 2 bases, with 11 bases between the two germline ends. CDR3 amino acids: CASSKPRYTDTQYF. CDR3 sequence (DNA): TGTGCCAGCAGCAAGCCTCGCTACACAGATACGCAGTATTTT.

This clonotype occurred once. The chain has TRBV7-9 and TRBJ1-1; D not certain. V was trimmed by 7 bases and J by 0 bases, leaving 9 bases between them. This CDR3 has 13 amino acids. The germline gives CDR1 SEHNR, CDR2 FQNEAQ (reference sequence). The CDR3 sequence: CASTPGMNTEAFF. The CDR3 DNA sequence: TGTGCCAGCACCCCGGGGATGAACACTGAAGCTTTCTTT. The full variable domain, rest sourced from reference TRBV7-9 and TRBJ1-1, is DTGVSQNPRHKITKRGQNVTFRCDPISEHNRLYWYRQTLGQGPEFLTYFQNEAQLEKSRLLSDRFSAERPKGSFSTLEIQRTEQGDSAMYLCASTPGMNTEAFFGQGTRLTVV.

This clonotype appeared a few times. Here the CDR3 reads CASRGTSGRITGELFF. CDR3 DNA sequence: TGTGCCAGCAGGGGGACTAGCGGGAGAATCACCGGGGAGCTGTTTTTT. The chain combines TRBV6-1 with TRBJ2-2; TRBD2 matches 14 bases. The CDR3 runs to 16 residues. After removal of 6 bases from V and 4 bases from J, the junction contained 4 bases not matched to a gene. Germline loops: CDR1 MNHNS, CDR2 SASEGT.

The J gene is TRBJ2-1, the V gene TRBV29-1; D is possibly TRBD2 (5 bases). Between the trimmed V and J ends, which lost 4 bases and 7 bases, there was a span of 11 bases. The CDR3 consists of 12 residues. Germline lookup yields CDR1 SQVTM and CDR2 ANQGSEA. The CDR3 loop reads CSVVTGNNEQFF. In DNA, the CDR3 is TGCAGCGTTGTAACGGGGAATAATGAGCAGTTCTTC.

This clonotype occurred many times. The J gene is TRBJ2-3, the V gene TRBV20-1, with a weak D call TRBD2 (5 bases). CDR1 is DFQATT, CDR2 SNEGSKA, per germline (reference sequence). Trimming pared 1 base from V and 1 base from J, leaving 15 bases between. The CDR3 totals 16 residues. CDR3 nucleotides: TGCAGTGCTAGAGTCTTTGGTACTAGAGGCACAGATACGCAGTATTTT. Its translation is CSARVFGTRGTDTQYF.

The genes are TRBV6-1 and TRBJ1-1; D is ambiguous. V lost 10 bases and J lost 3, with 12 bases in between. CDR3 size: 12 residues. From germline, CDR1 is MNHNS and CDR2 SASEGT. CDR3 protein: CAIGEVYTEAFF. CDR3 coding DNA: TGTGCCATCGGAGAGGTATACACTGAAGCTTTCTTT.

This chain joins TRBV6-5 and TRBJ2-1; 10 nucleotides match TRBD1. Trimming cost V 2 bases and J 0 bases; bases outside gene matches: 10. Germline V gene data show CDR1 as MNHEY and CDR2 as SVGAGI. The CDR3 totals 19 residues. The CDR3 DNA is TGTGCCAGCAGTTACAGTCGGACAGGGGGTTTCAGCTCCTACAATGAGCAGTTCTTC. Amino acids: CASSYSRTGGFSSYNEQFF.